This is a list of T cell receptor beta chains from one sample in a study of CD8+ T cells in alopecia areata. TCRdb keeps only in-frame clones here, not all; method: immunoSEQ multiplex PCR. Of about 120,000 clones listed, 53% were seen once; the top ten hold approximately 0.46%. The sample consisted of CD4+ T cells sorted from blood, taken at week 4, from a patient treated with tofacitinib. The receptor set was obtained from a human donor with alopecia areata. Both conserved end residues are part of each CDR3. Fields, in order: D gene, clone size, V gene, J gene, CDR3 DNA, CDR3 protein. A D gene is named only where the DNA matches it firmly. A clone size is listed for some rows: how often the clone was seen (once, few, many), or a class if it is expanded.

d_gene: TRBD1; abundance: NA; v_gene: TRBV30; j_gene: TRBJ1-5; CDR3nt: TGTGCCTGGAGTCGGCAGGGGGAATATCAGCCCCAGCATTTT; CDR3aa: CAWSRQGEYQPQHF
d_gene: NA; abundance: NA; v_gene: TRBV6-1; j_gene: TRBJ2-3; CDR3nt: TGTGCCAGCAGTCCTAAGGACCCGTCAGATACGCAGTATTTT; CDR3aa: CASSPKDPSDTQYF
d_gene: NA; abundance: few; v_gene: TRBV7-9; j_gene: TRBJ1-1; CDR3nt: TGTGCCAGCAGCTTAAGGCTGGGGCTGAACACTGAAGCTTTCTTT; CDR3aa: CASSLRLGLNTEAFF
d_gene: TRBD1; abundance: many; v_gene: TRBV5-1; j_gene: TRBJ2-5; CDR3nt: TGCGCCAGCAGCCGGGGGACAGGGGAAGAGACCCAGTACTTC; CDR3aa: CASSRGTGEETQYF
d_gene: NA; abundance: NA; v_gene: TRBV4-1; j_gene: TRBJ1-4; CDR3nt: TGCGCCAGCAGCCAGGAGATTGCAACTAATGAAAAACTGTTTTTT; CDR3aa: CASSQEIATNEKLFF
d_gene: NA; abundance: NA; v_gene: TRBV5-1; j_gene: TRBJ2-2; CDR3nt: TGCGCCAGCAGCTTGGGGACAGCGGACACCGGGGAGCTGTTTTTT; CDR3aa: CASSLGTADTGELFF
d_gene: NA; abundance: NA; v_gene: TRBV9; j_gene: TRBJ1-1; CDR3nt: TGTGCCAGCATATGGGTGAACACTGAAGCTTTCTTT; CDR3aa: CASIWVNTEAFF
d_gene: NA; abundance: NA; v_gene: TRBV30; j_gene: TRBJ2-3; CDR3nt: TGTGCCTGGAGTCTTCCGGGTTCGGGCACAGATACGCAGTATTTT; CDR3aa: CAWSLPGSGTDTQYF
d_gene: NA; abundance: NA; v_gene: TRBV30; j_gene: TRBJ2-2; CDR3nt: TGTGCCTGGGGGGGCACCGGGGAGCTGTTTTTT; CDR3aa: CAWGGTGELFF
d_gene: TRBD1; abundance: NA; v_gene: TRBV29-1; j_gene: TRBJ2-2; CDR3nt: TGCAGCGTCAACAGGGGTGGAGGCACCGGGGAGCTGTTTTTT; CDR3aa: CSVNRGGGTGELFF
d_gene: TRBD2; abundance: few; v_gene: TRBV4-1; j_gene: TRBJ2-1; CDR3nt: TGCGCCAGCAGCCATTTAGCGGGAGGATACAATGAGCAGTTCTTC; CDR3aa: CASSHLAGGYNEQFF
d_gene: TRBD1; abundance: NA; v_gene: TRBV27; j_gene: TRBJ1-6; CDR3nt: TGTGCCAGCACTCCCGGACAGGGGTTGGGGAATTCACCCCTCCACTTT; CDR3aa: CASTPGQGLGNSPLHF
d_gene: NA; abundance: few; v_gene: TRBV29-1; j_gene: TRBJ2-2; CDR3nt: TGCAGCGTTATCTTCGCGGGGGGGGAGCTGTTTTTT; CDR3aa: CSVIFAGGELFF
d_gene: TRBD2; abundance: NA; v_gene: TRBV30; j_gene: TRBJ2-7; CDR3nt: TGTGCCTGCGGGAGGGCCGCCTACGAGCAGTACTTC; CDR3aa: CACGRAAYEQYF
d_gene: NA; abundance: many; v_gene: TRBV19; j_gene: TRBJ1-5; CDR3nt: TGTGCCAGTAGTACTCGACAGGCCTCGGGGAGCAATCAGCCCCAGCATTTT; CDR3aa: CASSTRQASGSNQPQHF
d_gene: NA; abundance: NA; v_gene: TRBV15; j_gene: TRBJ1-5; CDR3nt: TGTGCCACCAGCAGTACCAGGGGAGGGCCCCAGCATTTT; CDR3aa: CATSSTRGGPQHF
d_gene: NA; abundance: once; v_gene: TRBV6-6; j_gene: TRBJ2-5; CDR3nt: TGTGCCAGCAGTTTTCAAGAGACCCAGTACTTC; CDR3aa: CASSFQETQYF
d_gene: NA; abundance: few; v_gene: TRBV7-9; j_gene: TRBJ2-1; CDR3nt: TGTGCCAGCAGCTTAGCCTCGGACTGGCAGTTCTTC; CDR3aa: CASSLASDWQFF
d_gene: NA; abundance: NA; v_gene: TRBV5-6; j_gene: TRBJ1-2; CDR3nt: TGTGCCAGCAGCTTTGGCAGCCACTATGGCTACACCTTC; CDR3aa: CASSFGSHYGYTF
d_gene: TRBD2; abundance: NA; v_gene: TRBV7-9; j_gene: TRBJ2-5; CDR3nt: TGTGCCAGCAGCCTGGAGGCGGGAGGCCATTCCCAGTACTTC; CDR3aa: CASSLEAGGHSQYF
d_gene: NA; abundance: once; v_gene: TRBV4-2; j_gene: TRBJ2-2; CDR3nt: TGTGCCAGCAGCCCCGGACAGAGAGCGGGATACGGCGGGGAGCTGTTTTTT; CDR3aa: CASSPGQRAGYGGELFF
d_gene: NA; abundance: few; v_gene: TRBV30; j_gene: TRBJ1-1; CDR3nt: TGTGCCTGGACCCGGACAGACATGAACACTGAAGCTTTCTTT; CDR3aa: CAWTRTDMNTEAFF
d_gene: NA; abundance: NA; v_gene: TRBV30; j_gene: TRBJ1-2; CDR3nt: TGTGCCTGGACAGGACAGATTGGCTACACCTTC; CDR3aa: CAWTGQIGYTF
d_gene: NA; abundance: few; v_gene: TRBV29-1; j_gene: TRBJ2-3; CDR3nt: TGCAGCGTTGATGTTGTCGCTACAGATACGCAGTATTTT; CDR3aa: CSVDVVATDTQYF
d_gene: TRBD1; abundance: few; v_gene: TRBV19; j_gene: TRBJ2-6; CDR3nt: TGTGCCAGTAGTATACTAATGGGACAGTACTCTGGGGCCAACGTCCTGACTTTC; CDR3aa: CASSILMGQYSGANVLTF
d_gene: NA; abundance: many; v_gene: TRBV11-2; j_gene: TRBJ1-1; CDR3nt: TGTGCCAGCAGCTTAGAGGCACAGGCGAACACTGAAGCTTTCTTT; CDR3aa: CASSLEAQANTEAFF
d_gene: TRBD1; abundance: NA; v_gene: TRBV27; j_gene: TRBJ1-5; CDR3nt: TGTGCCAGCAGCCCCAGGGGGCTCAATCAGCCCCAGCATTTT; CDR3aa: CASSPRGLNQPQHF
d_gene: NA; abundance: NA; v_gene: TRBV5-1; j_gene: TRBJ2-6; CDR3nt: TGCGCCAGCAGCTTAATAAGAACACGCGGCTTCTCTGGGGCCAACGTCCTGACTTTC; CDR3aa: CASSLIRTRGFSGANVLTF
d_gene: TRBD1; abundance: NA; v_gene: TRBV5-1; j_gene: TRBJ2-3; CDR3nt: TGCGCCAGCACCGACAGGGAGCAAGGGGGCACAGATACGCAGTATTTT; CDR3aa: CASTDREQGGTDTQYF
d_gene: NA; abundance: NA; v_gene: TRBV19; j_gene: TRBJ2-2; CDR3nt: TGTGCCAGTAGCCGAGAGAGGCGGGAGCTGTTTTTT; CDR3aa: CASSRERRELFF
d_gene: NA; abundance: NA; v_gene: TRBV19; j_gene: TRBJ2-2; CDR3nt: TGTGCCAGTAGTATGCAGACCGGGGAGCTGTTTTTT; CDR3aa: CASSMQTGELFF
d_gene: NA; abundance: once; v_gene: TRBV29-1; j_gene: TRBJ1-2; CDR3nt: TGCAGCGTTGGCGGGGCTACAGGGTCGAACTATGGCTACACCTTC; CDR3aa: CSVGGATGSNYGYTF
d_gene: NA; abundance: NA; v_gene: TRBV2; j_gene: TRBJ2-3; CDR3nt: TGTGCCAGCAGTGGCCGACGCGGGGATACGCAGTATTTT; CDR3aa: CASSGRRGDTQYF
d_gene: TRBD1; abundance: once; v_gene: TRBV11-2; j_gene: TRBJ2-1; CDR3nt: TGTGCCAGCAGCTTAGACCCCGGGACAGTACTTTACAATGAGCAGTTCTTC; CDR3aa: CASSLDPGTVLYNEQFF
d_gene: NA; abundance: few; v_gene: TRBV6-1; j_gene: TRBJ1-5; CDR3nt: TGTGCCAGCAGAGATAACAGAATCGATCAGCCCCAGCATTTT; CDR3aa: CASRDNRIDQPQHF
d_gene: NA; abundance: NA; v_gene: TRBV6-5; j_gene: TRBJ1-1; CDR3nt: TGTGCCACCATCGGACAGATGAACACTGAAGCTTTCTTT; CDR3aa: CATIGQMNTEAFF
d_gene: NA; abundance: NA; v_gene: TRBV29-1; j_gene: TRBJ2-5; CDR3nt: TGCAGCGTTGTAGGGGTCCCCCAAGGGACCCAGTACTTC; CDR3aa: CSVVGVPQGTQYF
d_gene: NA; abundance: NA; v_gene: TRBV30; j_gene: TRBJ1-1; CDR3nt: TGTGCCTGGAGTGGCCAGGGGAACACTGAAGCTTTCTTT; CDR3aa: CAWSGQGNTEAFF
d_gene: TRBD1; abundance: NA; v_gene: TRBV5-1; j_gene: TRBJ2-7; CDR3nt: TGCGCCAGCAGTTTACAACCCGGGACAGGTCCCGGTGGGGAGCAGTACTTC; CDR3aa: CASSLQPGTGPGGEQYF
d_gene: NA; abundance: NA; v_gene: TRBV5-1; j_gene: TRBJ2-3; CDR3nt: TGCGCCAGCAGACGCTTCACGGACTGGTCGACAGATACGCAGTATTTT; CDR3aa: CASRRFTDWSTDTQYF
d_gene: NA; abundance: once; v_gene: TRBV9; j_gene: TRBJ2-2; CDR3nt: TGTGCCAGCAGCCAAGACCCCACCGGGGAGCTGTTTTTT; CDR3aa: CASSQDPTGELFF
d_gene: TRBD2; abundance: NA; v_gene: TRBV5-6; j_gene: TRBJ2-5; CDR3nt: TGTGCCAGCAGCTGGACTAGCGGGAGGGCCCTCAGAGGTGGCCAGTACTTC; CDR3aa: CASSWTSGRALRGGQYF
d_gene: TRBD2; abundance: few; v_gene: TRBV7-9; j_gene: TRBJ2-7; CDR3nt: TGTGCCAGCAGCTTTACTAGCGGGAGCTACGAGCAGTACTTC; CDR3aa: CASSFTSGSYEQYF
d_gene: NA; abundance: NA; v_gene: TRBV5-4; j_gene: TRBJ2-5; CDR3nt: TGTGCCAGCAGCTTGGATGGGGGGCGGCCTTGGGAGACCCAGTACTTC; CDR3aa: CASSLDGGRPWETQYF
d_gene: NA; abundance: NA; v_gene: TRBV5-4; j_gene: TRBJ1-1; CDR3nt: TGTGCCAGCAGCTTCGACAGCGAGATGAACACTGAAGCTTTCTTT; CDR3aa: CASSFDSEMNTEAFF
d_gene: NA; abundance: NA; v_gene: TRBV9; j_gene: TRBJ2-7; CDR3nt: TGTGCCAGCAGCGTAGCTCAAAGCTCCTACGAGCAGTACTTC; CDR3aa: CASSVAQSSYEQYF
d_gene: TRBD1; abundance: few; v_gene: TRBV19; j_gene: TRBJ2-3; CDR3nt: TGTGCCAGTAGTATGACCCGGACAGGTCCCACAGATACGCAGTATTTT; CDR3aa: CASSMTRTGPTDTQYF
d_gene: TRBD2; abundance: NA; v_gene: TRBV9; j_gene: TRBJ2-7; CDR3nt: TGTGCCAGCACCCCGACTAGCCTCCCCTACGAGCAGTACTTC; CDR3aa: CASTPTSLPYEQYF